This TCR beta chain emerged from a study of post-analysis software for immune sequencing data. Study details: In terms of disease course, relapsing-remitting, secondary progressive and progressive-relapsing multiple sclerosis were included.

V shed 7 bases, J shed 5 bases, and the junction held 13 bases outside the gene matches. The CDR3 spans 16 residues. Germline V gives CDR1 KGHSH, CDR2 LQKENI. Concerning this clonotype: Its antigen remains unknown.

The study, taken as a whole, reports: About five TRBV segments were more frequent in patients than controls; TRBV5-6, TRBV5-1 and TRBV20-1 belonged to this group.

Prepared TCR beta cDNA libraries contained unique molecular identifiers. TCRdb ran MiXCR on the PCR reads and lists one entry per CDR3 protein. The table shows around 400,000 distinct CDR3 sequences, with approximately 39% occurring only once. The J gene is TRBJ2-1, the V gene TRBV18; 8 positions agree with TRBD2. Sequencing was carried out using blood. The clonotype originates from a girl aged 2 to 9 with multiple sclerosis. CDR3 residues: CASLIGGAGGNNEQFF. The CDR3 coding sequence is TGTGCCAGCTTGATCGGGGGTGCGGGAGGAAACAATGAGCAGTTCTTC.